The clone carrying this T cell receptor beta chain has only a few counts. The target antigen is unknown. The data originate from a study of somatic mutations in cytotoxic T cells in rheumatoid arthritis. Points from the study as a whole: Antigen specificity of the expanded CD8+ clones was not determined. CD8+ clonality increased with age in rheumatoid arthritis patients but not in healthy controls. Levels of CD8+ T-cell clonality in rheumatoid arthritis patients were statistically indistinguishable from those seen in age-matched healthy controls, with no significant difference.

TCRdb keeps only in-frame clones here, not all; method: immunoSEQ multiplex PCR. The repertoire holds about 25,000 clones, with 82% as singletons. The CDR3 is made up of 11 amino acids. Germline V lookup: CDR1 GTSNPN, CDR2 SVGIG (reference sequence). Trimming stripped 2 bases from V and 11 bases from J, with 12 bases between. The TCR originated in a man aged 50 to 59 in good health. Sequencing used CD8+ T cells sorted from blood. The chain recombines TRBV30 with TRBJ1-1; tentative D call: TRBD1 (5 bases). The DNA for the CDR3 is TGTGCCTGGAGTTGGGACGGTGATGCTTTCTTT. Amino acid sequence: CAWSWDGDAFF.